These 5 T cell receptor beta chains came from one sample sequenced in a study of cytomegalovirus exposure and HLA in healthy donors listed by TCRdb under 2017. The library was prepared using the immunoSEQ multiplex PCR assay. For the multiplex PCR, a mixture combining 60 forward primers for TCR Vbeta segments and 13 reverse primers for TCR Jbeta segments was used. As stored in TCRdb, this immuneACCESS dataset retains in-frame rearrangements with V and J assigned. A fraction of the clones does not appear; measured against another copy, unresolved V genes explain less than half of the discrepancy, and the remainder lacks a known reason. The sample's clone listing holds about 170,000 clones. The ten top clones hold 1% to 1.5% of the sample. The sample was PBMCs. Every receptor here comes from a woman in her fifties or sixties in good health and CMV-seronegative.

This chain joins TRBV15 and TRBJ1-1; D might be TRBD1 (6 bases). Germline loops: CDR1 LNHNV, CDR2 YYDKDF (reference sequence). The CDR3 runs 13 residues. Trimming stripped 4 bases from V and 1 base from J, with 7 bases between. CDR3: CATSMDRNTEAFF. DNA of the CDR3: TGTGCCACCAGCATGGACAGGAACACTGAAGCTTTCTTT.

In nucleotides, the CDR3 is TGTGCCAGTAGTATAGGACAGGCCAGCTCCTATAATTCACCCCTCCACTTT. Translated, it gives CASSIGQASSYNSPLHF. The chain couples TRBV19 to TRBJ1-6; tentatively, D is TRBD1 (6 bases). The germline V gene encodes CDR1 LNHDA and CDR2 SQIVND (reference sequence). V was trimmed by 1 base and J by 0 bases, leaving 10 bases between them. The CDR3 loop spans 17 amino acids.

J is TRBJ2-3 and V is TRBV5-1, with D tentatively TRBD1 (6 bases). Germline V CDR1 and CDR2: SGHRS, YFSETQ. This CDR3 spans 15 amino acids. The germline V and J ends were trimmed by 4 bases and 0 bases, with 12 bases remaining between them. The CDR3 bases are TGCGCCAGCAGCCTCAGGGGCACTAGCACAGATACGCAGTATTTT. The encoded protein is CASSLRGTSTDTQYF.

The genes are TRBV4-2 and TRBJ2-1; TRBD1 is a possible D gene (5 bases). The CDR3 spans 12 residues. CDR1 is LGHNA, CDR2 YNFKEQ, per germline. Trimming shortened V by 1 base and J by 7 bases, and 5 bases separated the two germline ends. The CDR3 region is CASSQAGNEQFF. In DNA, the CDR3 is TGTGCCAGCAGCCAAGCAGGGAATGAGCAGTTCTTC.

The genes are TRBV11-2 and TRBJ2-7, with 7 nucleotides matching TRBD2. Germline V gives CDR1 SGHAT, CDR2 FQNNGV. V lost 3 bases and J lost 2; bases outside the gene matches: 10. The CDR3 covers 16 residues. CDR3 coding DNA: TGTGCCAGCAGCTTTGGCGGGAGCGGTATAGCCTACGAGCAGTACTTC. Its protein is CASSFGGSGIAYEQYF.